The T cell receptor (beta chain) described here comes from a study of T-cell memory formation after mild COVID-19. Study background: Among the donors, TCR clusters were largely specific to each donor. Study-level results: That cross-reactive memory joined was suggested by some responding clones appearing in pre-infection memory.

The germline V gene encodes CDR1 SGHTA and CDR2 FQGNSA. This CDR3 contains 17 residues. V shed 1 base and J shed 5 bases, with 18 bases lying between them. Each CDR3 protein is one row after TCRdb ran MiXCR on the 5' RACE reads. The table lists some 150,000 distinct CDR3 sequences, around 5.8% of them singletons, with approximately 2.2% in the top ten. This clonotype was counted ten times or more. Its antigen is still unknown. This chain joins TRBV7-2 and TRBJ2-1; perhaps TRBD1 as D (5 bases). The TCR sequence derives from an adult woman who had mild COVID-19 (a few samples of this study predate the infection). Cell type and time point are not known. Sequenced material: PBMCs or a T cell subset sorted from them (not recorded which). The CDR3 DNA reads as TGTGCCAGCAGCTTAGTCGTTACTTCCACAGGAAACAATGAGCAGTTCTTC. This codes for CASSLVVTSTGNNEQFF.